Presented here are 19 T cell receptor beta chains from one specimen sequenced in a study of blood T cell repertoires in COVID-19. Measured with immunoSEQ multiplex PCR; TCRdb has only the in-frame clones, and not every one. This sample has some 340,000 clones, with 85% found just once. The sequencing input was peripheral blood. These receptors were collected from a woman aged 18-29 years with acute or convalescent COVID-19.

The CDR3 DNA sequence: TGTGCCAGTAGTTCTAGTTACGAATTTTCTTACGAGCAGTACTTC. As protein: CASSSSYEFSYEQYF. The chain employs TRBV19 and TRBJ2-7; no definite D call. V was pared by 5 bases and J by 4 bases, with 18 bases between. The CDR3 spans 15 residues. CDR1 and CDR2 from the germline V gene are LNHDA and SQIVND (reference sequence). The full variable domain, with the rest looked up from reference TRBV19 and TRBJ2-7, is DGGITQSPKYLFRKEGQNVTLSCEQNLNHDAMYWYRQDPGQGLRLIYYSQIVNDFQKGDIAEGYSVSREKKESFPLTVTSAQKNPTAFYLCASSSSYEFSYEQYFGPGTRLTVT.

This clone was seen at least ten times. V usage is TRBV7-9 and J usage is TRBJ2-7, with 9 nucleotides matching TRBD1. Germline lookup yields CDR1 SEHNR and CDR2 FQNEAQ (reference sequence). The CDR3 runs 16 residues. V trimming: 3 bases; J trimming: 2 bases; junction bases outside the gene matches: 8. CDR3 protein: CASSLSWDRAPYEQYF. The DNA for the CDR3 is TGTGCCAGCAGCTTGAGTTGGGACAGGGCCCCCTACGAGCAGTACTTC.

In its sample, this clone was seen once. The genes are TRBV19 and TRBJ1-1; 9 positions agree with TRBD1. CDR1 and CDR2 from the germline V gene are LNHDA and SQIVND (reference sequence). The ends lost 4 bases at V and 1 base at J; junction bases unmatched: 1. There are 14 residues in the CDR3. DNA for the CDR3: TGTGCCAGTAGTAGGACAGGGGAGAACACTGAAGCTTTCTTT. Residues: CASSRTGENTEAFF.

This chain uses TRBV7-9 with TRBJ1-6; D is undetermined. Trimming stripped 6 bases from V and 3 bases from J, with 9 bases between. Germline V gene data show CDR1 as SEHNR and CDR2 as FQNEAQ (reference sequence). This CDR3 spans 14 amino acids. The CDR3 coding sequence is TGTGCCAGCAGTTACCGGGACTATAATTCACCCCTCCACTTT. It encodes CASSYRDYNSPLHF.

The chain couples TRBV28 to TRBJ1-5; no clear D gene. The CDR3 is 13 residues long. Trimming removed 7 bases at V and 0 bases at J, with 7 bases between. The V gene's germline CDR1 is MDHEN and CDR2 SYDVKM. The CDR3 DNA reads TGTGCCAGCATAACGAGTAGCAATCAGCCCCAGCATTTT. It codes for CASITSSNQPQHF.

V and J are TRBV5-1 and TRBJ2-4; 8 nucleotides match TRBD1. Germline CDR1 and CDR2: SGHRS and YFSETQ. The J segment lost 8 bases and the V segment lost 6 bases, leaving 7 bases of the junction unmatched. CDR3 length equals 13 residues. The CDR3 region is CASMSGQGDIQYF. In DNA, the CDR3 is TGCGCCAGCATGTCCGGACAGGGAGACATTCAGTACTTC.

CDR3 sequence reads: CASSFGTGGVTGANVLTF. The CDR3 DNA reads TGTGCCAGTTCTTTCGGGACAGGGGGCGTCACTGGGGCCAACGTCCTGACTTTC. This chain joins TRBV19 and TRBJ2-6; 12 nucleotides line up with TRBD1. CDR3 length: 18 residues. V was pared by 8 bases and J by 2 bases, with 10 bases of the junction left unmatched. Germline values: CDR1 LNHDA, CDR2 SQIVND (reference sequence).

V usage is TRBV6-5 and J usage is TRBJ1-1, with TRBD1 matching over 7 bases. The ends lost 4 bases at V and 4 bases at J; junction bases unmatched: 12. The CDR3 runs 16 residues. Per the germline V gene, CDR1 is MNHEY and CDR2 is SVGAGI. CDR3 sequence reads: CASSFLSGQLGTEAFF. In DNA, the CDR3 is TGTGCCAGCAGTTTCTTATCGGGACAGTTGGGCACTGAAGCTTTCTTT.

The sample holds a few counts of this clone. The chain employs TRBV9 and TRBJ1-4, with TRBD1 identical over 8 bases. Looked up from germline, CDR1 is SGDLS and CDR2 is YYNGEE. Losses at the gene ends were 0 bases for V and 7 bases for J; bases not matched to a gene: 8. This CDR3 contains 16 residues. The DNA for the CDR3 is TGTGCCAGCAGCGTAGGGGACAGGTTGAAGAGTGAAAAACTGTTTTTT. Protein product: CASSVGDRLKSEKLFF.

Only one count was recorded for this clone. This chain links TRBV7-3 with TRBJ1-2; D is undetermined. Germline lookup yields CDR1 SGHTA and CDR2 FQGTGA. The CDR3 consists of 14 residues. Between the trimmed V and J ends, which lost 5 bases and 4 bases, there was a span of 14 bases. CDR3 sequence reads: CASSPRRVAYGYTF. The CDR3 DNA sequence: TGTGCCAGCAGCCCTCGGAGGGTTGCCTATGGCTACACCTTC.

The chain couples TRBV30 to TRBJ2-7; D may be TRBD2 (5 bases). CDR1 GTSNPN and CDR2 SVGIG come from the germline V gene (reference sequence). V was cut by 5 bases and J by 2 bases, with 16 bases left in between. The CDR3 runs to 14 residues. The DNA of the CDR3 is TGTGCCTGGGGACTTTCATCCGGGACCTACGAGCAGTACTTC. Translated: CAWGLSSGTYEQYF.

This clone was recorded at least ten times. The chain links TRBV5-4 to TRBJ1-4; 10 nucleotides align to TRBD1. Germline assignment: CDR1 SGHNT and CDR2 YYREEE (reference sequence). V trimming: 3 bases; J trimming: 0 bases; junction bases outside the gene matches: 2. This CDR3 spans 16 amino acids. In DNA form, the CDR3 reads TGTGCCAGCAGCTGGGGGACAGGGGCAACTAATGAAAAACTGTTTTTT. This codes for CASSWGTGATNEKLFF.

The chain is built from TRBV27 and TRBJ1-3; TRBD1 matches at 7 bases. The CDR3 runs 14 residues. Germline V gene lookup returns CDR1 MNHEY and CDR2 SMNVEV (reference sequence). V was pared by 3 bases and J by 4 bases, with 3 bases of the junction left unmatched. CDR3 in DNA: TGTGCCAGCAGTTTTAAGGGGGCAGGAAACACCATATATTTT. It is translated as CASSFKGAGNTIYF.

The J gene is TRBJ2-2, the V gene TRBV10-1; D unclear. This CDR3 spans 15 amino acids. V was cut by 5 bases and J by 2 bases, with 12 bases left in between. Per germline, CDR1 WNHNN and CDR2 SYGVQD (reference sequence). The CDR3 nucleotides read TGCGCCAGCAGTCCAACTGGAGATAACACCGGGGAGCTGTTTTTT. The encoded protein is CASSPTGDNTGELFF.

V is TRBV14 and J is TRBJ2-1; a possible D gene is TRBD1 (5 bases). V lost 0 bases and J lost 7, with 13 bases in between. The CDR3 is 15 amino acids. Germline V lookup: CDR1 SGHDN, CDR2 FVKESK. The CDR3 sequence: CASSQERKGRNEQFF. In DNA, the CDR3 is TGTGCCAGCAGCCAAGAACGGAAGGGGCGAAATGAGCAGTTCTTC.

V usage is TRBV5-1 and J usage is TRBJ1-4; D gene ambiguous. Per germline, CDR1 SGHRS and CDR2 YFSETQ. The CDR3 has 13 amino acids. V lost 0 bases, J lost 8 bases, and 8 bases lay in between. CDR3 nucleotides: TGCGCCAGCAGCTTGGACAGCAACGAAAAACTGTTTTTT. Amino acids: CASSLDSNEKLFF.

The chain combines TRBV7-3 with TRBJ1-2, with D maybe TRBD1 (6 bases). This CDR3 comprises 12 residues. Trimming took off 5 bases at V and 7 bases at J, with 11 bases between the two ends. The germline V gene encodes CDR1 SGHTA and CDR2 FQGTGA. CDR3 bases: TGTGCCAGCAGCCAGACAGGTCCTGGCTACACCTTC. Its translation: CASSQTGPGYTF. Complete variable domain (other parts from reference TRBV7-3 and TRBJ1-2): GAGVSQTPSNKVTEKGKYVELRCDPISGHTALYWYRQSLGQGPEFLIYFQGTGAADDSGLPNDRFFAVRPEGSVSTLKIQRTERGDSAVYLCASSQTGPGYTFGSGTRLTVV.

This clone was picked up one time. J is TRBJ2-1 and V is TRBV4-1; D not resolved. Germline V gene lookup returns CDR1 MGHRA and CDR2 YSYEKL. The CDR3 has 16 amino acids. Trimming removed 4 bases at V and 0 bases at J, with 13 bases between. CDR3 in amino acids: CASSLFEKSSYNEQFF. The CDR3 DNA follows: TGCGCCAGCAGCCTCTTCGAGAAGAGCTCCTACAATGAGCAGTTCTTC.

The chain combines TRBV15 with TRBJ2-5; 8 nucleotides line up with TRBD1. This CDR3 region has 16 residues. In germline, CDR1 is LNHNV, CDR2 YYDKDF (reference sequence). V was pared by 3 bases and J by 2 bases, with 8 bases of the junction left unmatched. CDR3 sequence: CATSRGGQGIQETQYF. The CDR3 DNA reads as TGTGCCACCAGCAGGGGAGGACAGGGTATTCAAGAGACCCAGTACTTC. The whole variable domain, filled in from reference TRBV15 and TRBJ2-5, reads DAMVIQNPRYQVTQFGKPVTLSCSQTLNHNVMYWYQQKSSQAPKLLFHYYDKDFNNEADTPDNFQSRRPNTSFCFLDIRSPGLGDTAMYLCATSRGGQGIQETQYFGPGTRLLVL.